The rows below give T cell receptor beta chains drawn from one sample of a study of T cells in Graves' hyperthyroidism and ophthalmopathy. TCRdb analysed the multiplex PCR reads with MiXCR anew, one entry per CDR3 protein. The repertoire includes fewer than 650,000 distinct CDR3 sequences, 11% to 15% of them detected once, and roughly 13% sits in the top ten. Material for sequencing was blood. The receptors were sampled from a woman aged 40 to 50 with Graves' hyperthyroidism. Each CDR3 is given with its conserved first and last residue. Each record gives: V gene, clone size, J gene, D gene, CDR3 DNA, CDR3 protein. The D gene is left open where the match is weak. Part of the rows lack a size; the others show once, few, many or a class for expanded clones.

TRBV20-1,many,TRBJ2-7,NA,TGCAGTGCTCAGCCGGGACTTAGCTCCTACGAGCAGTACTTC,CSAQPGLSSYEQYF
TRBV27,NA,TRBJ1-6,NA,TGTGCCAGCAGTTTATTCGAGGGCTCACCCCTCCACTTT,CASSLFEGSPLHF
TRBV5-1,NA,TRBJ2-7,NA,TGCGCCAGCAGCTTGTCCGCCATTCCTCCCAATGAGCAGTACTTC,CASSLSAIPPNEQYF
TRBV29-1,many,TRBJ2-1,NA,TGCAGCGTTGAATTTCACAATGAGCAGTTCTTC,CSVEFHNEQFF
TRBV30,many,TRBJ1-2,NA,TGTGCCTGGAGTATTGGGGGTGGCTATGGCTACACCTTC,CAWSIGGGYGYTF
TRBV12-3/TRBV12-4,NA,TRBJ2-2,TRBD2,TGTGCCAGCAGCTTAGGAGCGGGAGTGGGCGGGGAGCTGTTTTTT,CASSLGAGVGGELFF
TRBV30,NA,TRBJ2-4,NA,TGTGCCTGGAGTCTAGGTGGCGCCAAAAACATTCAGTACTTC,CAWSLGGAKNIQYF
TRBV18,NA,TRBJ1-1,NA,TGTGCCAGCTCACCCCGGGACAAGGCTGAAGCTTTCTTT,CASSPRDKAEAFF
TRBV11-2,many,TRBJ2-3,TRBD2,TGTGCCAGCAGCTTAGGAAATAGCGGGACCCCTATCCCCACAGATACGCAGTATTTT,CASSLGNSGTPIPTDTQYF
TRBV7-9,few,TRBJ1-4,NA,TGTGCCAGCAGCTTAGATCGCAGGGAGAATGAAAAACTGTTTTTT,CASSLDRRENEKLFF
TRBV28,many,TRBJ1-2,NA,TGTGCCAGCAGGCACGGCACAGTAGTAGGGTATGGCTACACCTTC,CASRHGTVVGYGYTF
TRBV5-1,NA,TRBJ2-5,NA,TGCGCCAGCAGCTTGTCTCCTCAGTATCCGCAAGAGACCCAGTACTTC,CASSLSPQYPQETQYF
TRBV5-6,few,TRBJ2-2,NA,TGTGCCAGCAGCCCGGGGGGCAGCGATGAGCTGTTTTTT,CASSPGGSDELFF
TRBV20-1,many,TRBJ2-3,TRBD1,TGCAGTGCTAGAGATGGACAGGGGGCATCGGATACGCAGTATTTT,CSARDGQGASDTQYF
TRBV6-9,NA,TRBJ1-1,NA,TGTGCCAGCAGCTACGGGGGGAGGGTACTCGGTGAAGCTTTCTTT,CASSYGGRVLGEAFF
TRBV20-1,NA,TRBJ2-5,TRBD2,TGCAGTGCGGCGGTAGCGGGAGGAATGGAGACCCAGTACTTC,CSAAVAGGMETQYF